Shown below are 17 T cell receptor beta chains from a single sample sequenced in a study of cytomegalovirus exposure and HLA in healthy donors. PCR primers comprised 60 Vbeta and 13 Jbeta primers. Libraries were prepared by immunoSEQ multiplex PCR; TCRdb keeps only in-frame clonotypes and omits some of them. This table holds about 160,000 clones, 80% to 90% found once. Sequencing was performed on PBMCs. These receptors all stem from a man in his fifties in good health and CMV-seropositive.

The chain combines TRBV19 with TRBJ2-1; 8 positions match TRBD2. CDR1 is LNHDA, CDR2 SQIVND, per germline (reference sequence). V lost 7 bases to trimming and J lost 7 bases; unmatched junction nucleotides: 9. This CDR3 has 14 amino acids. DNA for the CDR3: TGTGCCAGTAAGAAGCGGGGGAGTGGTAATGAGCAGTTCTTC. Its translation is CASKKRGSGNEQFF. Filled out from reference TRBV19 and TRBJ2-1, the complete variable domain reads DGGITQSPKYLFRKEGQNVTLSCEQNLNHDAMYWYRQDPGQGLRLIYYSQIVNDFQKGDIAEGYSVSREKKESFPLTVTSAQKNPTAFYLCASKKRGSGNEQFFGPGTRLTVL.

The chain links TRBV29-1 to TRBJ1-2, with TRBD1 matching over 7 bases. V shed 8 bases, J shed 3 bases, and the junction held 9 bases outside the gene matches. Germline V gives CDR1 SQVTM, CDR2 ANQGSEA. This CDR3 is built from 13 residues. The CDR3 DNA follows: TGCAGCTTCTCAGGGGGTGTAGACTATGGCTACACCTTC. Its translation: CSFSGGVDYGYTF. Full variable domain (missing parts from reference TRBV29-1 and TRBJ1-2): SAVISQKPSRDICQRGTSLTIQCQVDSQVTMMFWYRQQPGQSLTLIATANQGSEATYESGFVIDKFPISRPNLTFSTLTVSNMSPEDSSIYLCSFSGGVDYGYTFGSGTRLTVV.

CDR3 bases: TGTGCCTGGAGTGTATCGCAGGGACTAGCGTATACCTACGAGCAGTACTTC. It is translated as CAWSVSQGLAYTYEQYF. The chain carries TRBV30 and TRBJ2-7, with TRBD2 identical over 10 bases. Per the germline V gene, CDR1 is GTSNPN and CDR2 is SVGIG (reference sequence). CDR3 size: 17 residues. V gave up 0 bases and J gave up 2 bases; unmatched junction bases: 10.

The rearrangement links TRBV18 to TRBJ2-1; D uncertain. Trimming removed 3 bases from V and 8 bases from J, with 11 bases in between. The CDR3 covers 13 residues. The germline V gene encodes CDR1 KGHSH and CDR2 LQKENI. The CDR3 DNA reads TGTGCCAGCTCACCCCTCCTAGAAGATGAGCAGTTCTTC. As protein: CASSPLLEDEQFF.

V usage is TRBV5-6 and J usage is TRBJ2-5; 11 bases line up with TRBD2. The J call may be wrong; the DNA end is better matched by TRBJ2-7. The V gene's germline CDR1 is SGHDT and CDR2 YYEEEE. The CDR3 totals 15 residues. CDR3 nucleotide sequence: TGTGCCAGCAGCATACTAGCGGGAGAGCCCTACGAGCAGTACTTC. It yields the protein CASSILAGEPYEQYF.

The chain uses TRBV7-9 and TRBJ2-7; 7 nucleotides line up with TRBD2. The J segment lost 0 bases and the V segment lost 1 base, leaving 3 bases of the junction unmatched. Germline lookup yields CDR1 SEHNR and CDR2 FQNEAQ (reference sequence). This CDR3 spans 15 amino acids. The CDR3 DNA sequence: TGTGCCAGCAGCTTAGGAGCGGGATACTCCTACGAGCAGTACTTC. Protein: CASSLGAGYSYEQYF.

Only one count was recorded for this clone. The chain couples TRBV9 to TRBJ1-1; the match to TRBD1 covers 11 bases. Germline V gene sequence: CDR1 SGDLS, CDR2 YYNGEE. V shed 3 bases and J 2 bases; nucleotides not matched to a gene: 6. CDR3 length: 16 amino acids. In DNA, the CDR3 is TGTGCCAGCAGCGATCCGGGACAGGGGGTAAACACTGAAGCTTTCTTT. Translating gives CASSDPGQGVNTEAFF.

The rearrangement joins TRBV5-3 to TRBJ1-1, with a possible D match to TRBD1 (5 bases). TRBV5-3 is treated as an ORF (open reading frame) with a function not yet certain. CDR3 length: 15 residues. V was cut by 0 bases and J by 1 base, with 10 bases left in between. The CDR3 region has the DNA TGTGCCAGAAGCTTGGTCAGGGTGGGGAACACTGAAGCTTTCTTT. Translating gives CARSLVRVGNTEAFF.

This clone has only a few counts. The same CDR3 is also encoded by other DNA sequences in this sample. This sequence joins TRBV18 and TRBJ2-1; TRBD2 might be the D (6 bases). Trimming took 3 bases from V and 4 from J, leaving 10 bases between them. Germline V lookup: CDR1 KGHSH, CDR2 LQKENI. This CDR3 comprises 14 residues. CDR3 in amino acids: CASSPEGLYNEQFF. The CDR3 coding sequence is TGTGCCAGCTCACCGGAGGGACTGTACAATGAGCAGTTCTTC.

V gene TRBV10-3 combines with J gene TRBJ2-1, with 16 bases that match TRBD2. Germline V gene lookup returns CDR1 ENHRY and CDR2 SYGVKD. This CDR3 is 18 amino acids long. V was pared by 2 bases and J by 5 bases, with 6 bases of the junction left unmatched. CDR3 nucleotide sequence: TGTGCCATCAGTGAGGGAGGGACTAGCGGGAGGGCAAACAATGAGCAGTTCTTC. This encodes CAISEGGTSGRANNEQFF.

This clone was counted a few times. V is TRBV19 and J is TRBJ2-7; TRBD2 might be the D (5 bases). This CDR3 is built from 13 residues. CDR1 LNHDA and CDR2 SQIVND come from the germline V gene (reference sequence). V shed 3 bases and J shed 6 bases, with 12 bases lying between them. CDR3 amino acids: CASSIKRATEQYF. The CDR3 coding sequence is TGTGCCAGTAGTATCAAGAGGGCTACCGAGCAGTACTTC.

This clone was found a few times. The rearrangement links TRBV4-1 to TRBJ1-5, with D possibly TRBD1 on 5 matching bases. Germline V gene data show CDR1 as MGHRA and CDR2 as YSYEKL. V shed 9 bases and J shed 0 bases, with 6 bases lying between them. The CDR3 runs to 12 residues. CDR3 in DNA: TGCGCCAGGGGGGGTAGCAATCAGCCCCAGCATTTT. Protein sequence: CARGGSNQPQHF.

This sequence joins TRBV6-5 and TRBJ1-6, with 7 bases aligning to TRBD1. V dropped 6 bases and J dropped 5; count of bases not matched to a gene: 4. Germline V gene data show CDR1 as MNHEY and CDR2 as SVGAGI. The length of the CDR3 is 14 residues. In DNA form, the CDR3 reads TGTGCCAGCAGGGGGACAGTCGATAATTCACCCCTCCACTTT. As protein: CASRGTVDNSPLHF.

The chain employs TRBV14 and TRBJ2-3; possibly TRBD2 for D (5 bases). Germline V CDR1 and CDR2: SGHDN, FVKESK. The ends were cut back, 1 base at V and 1 base at J, with 12 bases in the middle. This CDR3 is 16 amino acids long. CDR3 sequence (DNA): TGTGCCAGCAGCCAAGTCGGTCTCGGGGGCACAGATACGCAGTATTTT. This translates into CASSQVGLGGTDTQYF.

The CDR3 reads CASSLERTSVQETQYF. The CDR3 nucleotides are TGCGCCAGCAGCTTGGAGAGGACTAGCGTACAAGAGACCCAGTACTTC. The rearrangement joins TRBV5-1 to TRBJ2-5; 9 nucleotides line up with TRBD2. J gave up 2 bases and V 0 bases, and 5 bases lay outside the gene matches. The CDR3 runs to 16 residues. Germline CDR1 and CDR2: SGHRS and YFSETQ.

The chain is built from TRBV19 and TRBJ1-6; 9 bases are shared with TRBD1. Germline V gene sequence: CDR1 LNHDA, CDR2 SQIVND (reference sequence). The CDR3 extends over 16 amino acids. V lost 5 bases, J lost 5 bases, and 7 bases stayed unmatched. In DNA, the CDR3 is TGTGCCAGTAGTGAACAAGGACAGGGGAATAATTCACCCCTCCACTTT. Residues: CASSEQGQGNNSPLHF.

The chain has TRBV7-3 and TRBJ2-3; TRBD2 matches 12 bases. V was clipped by 1 base and J by 0 bases; unmatched bases: 5. Germline assignment: CDR1 SGHTA and CDR2 FQGTGA. This CDR3 region has 18 residues. The CDR3 loop is CASSLRASGGASTDTQYF. The CDR3 coding sequence is TGTGCCAGCAGCTTAAGGGCTAGCGGGGGGGCTAGCACAGATACGCAGTATTTT.